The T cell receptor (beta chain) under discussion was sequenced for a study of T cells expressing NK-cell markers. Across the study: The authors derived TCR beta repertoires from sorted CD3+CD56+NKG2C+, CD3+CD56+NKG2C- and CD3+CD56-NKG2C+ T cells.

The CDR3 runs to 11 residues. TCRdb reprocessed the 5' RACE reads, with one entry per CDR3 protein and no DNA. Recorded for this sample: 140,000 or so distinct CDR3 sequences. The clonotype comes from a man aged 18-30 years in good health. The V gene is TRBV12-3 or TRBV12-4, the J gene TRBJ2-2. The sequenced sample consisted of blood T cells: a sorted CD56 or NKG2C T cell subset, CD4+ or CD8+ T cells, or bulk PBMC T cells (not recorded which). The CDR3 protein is CASSLVGGLFF.